What follows are 5 T cell receptor beta chains derived from one specimen sequenced in a study of shared clonotypes between healthy human individuals. The assay was immunoSEQ multiplex PCR, and TCRdb's table has in-frame clones only and misses some. The table includes fewer than 600,000 clones, around 76% detected once. Sequenced material: PBMCs. The receptor source for this set is a woman aged 40-49 years in good health. Some clones in this sample may be carry-over from other donors' samples.

V usage is TRBV7-2 and J usage is TRBJ1-2; 9 bases align to TRBD1. Germline loops: CDR1 SGHTA, CDR2 FQGNSA. Trimming cost V 0 bases and J 2 bases; bases outside gene matches: 1. There are 15 residues in the CDR3. The CDR3 DNA follows: TGTGCCAGCAGCTTAGCCGGGACAGGGAACTATGGCTACACCTTC. This codes for CASSLAGTGNYGYTF.

The chain joins TRBV5-6 to TRBJ2-5, with 9 nucleotides matching TRBD1. Germline values: CDR1 SGHDT, CDR2 YYEEEE. This CDR3 is 15 amino acids long. Trimming removed 4 bases from V and 0 bases from J; junction bases left unmatched: 4. The CDR3 loop is CASSRGTGYQETQYF. CDR3 bases: TGTGCCAGCAGCCGCGGGACAGGGTACCAAGAGACCCAGTACTTC.

This chain links TRBV5-6 with TRBJ2-5; 9 positions agree with TRBD2. The DNA end lines up better with TRBJ2-7; the J call may be wrong. This CDR3 region has 16 residues. Germline lookup yields CDR1 SGHDT and CDR2 YYEEEE. The CDR3 spells CASSLAGTSNSYEQYF. In DNA, the CDR3 is TGTGCCAGCAGCTTGGCCGGGACTAGCAATAGTTACGAGCAGTACTTC.

This chain uses TRBV7-9 with TRBJ2-1; a possible D gene is TRBD2 (6 bases). The CDR3 loop spans 11 amino acids. The germline gives CDR1 SEHNR, CDR2 FQNEAQ (reference sequence). With 6 bases removed from V and 8 bases from J, the gap between germline ends came to 8 bases. CDR3 sequence reads: CASSREYEQFF. The DNA of the CDR3 is TGTGCCAGCAGTCGGGAGTATGAGCAGTTCTTC.

The chain uses TRBV28 and TRBJ2-3; no firm D call. Trimming removed 5 bases from V and 6 bases from J, with 9 bases in between. This CDR3 spans 12 amino acids. Germline V gene data show CDR1 as MDHEN and CDR2 as SYDVKM. In DNA, the CDR3 is TGTGCCAGCAGTCTGGGGTCCGATACGCAGTATTTT. Translated, it gives CASSLGSDTQYF.